Following are 7 T cell receptor beta chains from one sample sequenced in a study of neurological immune-mediated disorders. TCRdb reprocessed the 5' RACE reads with MiXCR, giving one entry per CDR3 protein. The sample lists over 45,000 distinct CDR3 sequences, around 25% occurring once. Sequenced input: PBMCs. These receptors were taken from a woman aged 70-85 years in good health.

The sample holds many counts of this clonotype. CDR3 region: CASSLGQSTDTQYF. CDR3 DNA: TGCGCCAGCAGCTTAGGACAGAGCACAGATACGCAGTATTTT. The V gene is TRBV5-1, the J gene TRBJ2-3; tentative D call: TRBD1 (6 bases). Germline CDR1 SGHRS, CDR2 YFSETQ. The V and J ends lost 2 bases and 0 bases respectively, with 7 bases between them. This CDR3 is 14 amino acids long.

V usage is TRBV5-8 and J usage is TRBJ1-2, with 8 bases lining up with TRBD1. V gave up 4 bases and J gave up 5 bases; unmatched junction bases: 4. Germline V gives CDR1 SGHTS, CDR2 YDEGEE. This CDR3 contains 13 residues. CDR3 protein: CASSLDRVYGYTF. The CDR3 DNA reads as TGTGCCAGCAGCCTGGACAGGGTATATGGCTACACCTTC. Looking up the rest from reference TRBV5-8 and TRBJ1-2 gives the full variable domain: EAGVTQSPTHLIKTRGQQATLRCSPISGHTSVYWYQQALGLGLQFLLWYDEGEERNRGNFPPRFSGRQFPNYSSELNVNALELEDSALYLCASSLDRVYGYTFGSGTRLTVV.

In this sample, this clonotype turned up many times. The chain is built from TRBV5-1 and TRBJ1-1; the match to TRBD1 covers 8 bases. The J segment lost 1 base and the V segment lost 2 bases, leaving 1 base of the junction unmatched. The CDR3 totals 14 residues. CDR1 and CDR2 (germline): SGHRS, YFSETQ. For the CDR3, the DNA is TGCGCCAGCAGCTTCGACAGGGGGAACACTGAAGCTTTCTTT. Residues: CASSFDRGNTEAFF.

J is TRBJ1-3 and V is TRBV5-1; perhaps TRBD1 as D (6 bases). The CDR3 covers 16 residues. Germline CDR1 is SGHRS and CDR2 is YFSETQ. Between the trimmed V and J ends, which lost 4 bases and 0 bases, there was a span of 14 bases. The CDR3 DNA is TGCGCCAGCAGCCTGGGGGCCTCCCACTCTGGAAACACCATATATTTT. Translation gives CASSLGASHSGNTIYF.

A few counts support this clonotype. This sequence joins TRBV29-1 and TRBJ2-7; no definite D call. Germline CDR1 SQVTM, CDR2 ANQGSEA. The CDR3 loop spans 13 amino acids. Trimming took off 4 bases at V and 1 base at J, with 11 bases between the two ends. The CDR3 sequence is CSVVPRQSYEQYF. In DNA form, the CDR3 reads TGCAGCGTTGTCCCCCGACAATCCTACGAGCAGTACTTC.

The sample holds many counts of this clonotype. In DNA, the CDR3 is TGCAGTGCTAGAGATCATCGTGGTGGGCAACGGGATTCACCCCTCCACTTT. It specifies CSARDHRGGQRDSPLHF. The chain carries TRBV20-1 and TRBJ1-6; D call uncertain. The CDR3 spans 17 residues. Germline assignment: CDR1 DFQATT and CDR2 SNEGSKA (reference sequence). V lost 0 bases to trimming and J lost 8 bases, with 20 bases between them.

This clonotype was seen many times. The chain recombines TRBV28 with TRBJ2-5; D is perhaps TRBD2 (5 bases). CDR1 is MDHEN, CDR2 SYDVKM, per germline. Trimming cost V 2 bases and J 2 bases, with 12 bases left between them. This CDR3 spans 15 amino acids. CDR3 sequence reads: CASSLRPGLQETQYF. The DNA for the CDR3 is TGTGCCAGCAGTTTACGGCCAGGACTTCAAGAGACCCAGTACTTC.